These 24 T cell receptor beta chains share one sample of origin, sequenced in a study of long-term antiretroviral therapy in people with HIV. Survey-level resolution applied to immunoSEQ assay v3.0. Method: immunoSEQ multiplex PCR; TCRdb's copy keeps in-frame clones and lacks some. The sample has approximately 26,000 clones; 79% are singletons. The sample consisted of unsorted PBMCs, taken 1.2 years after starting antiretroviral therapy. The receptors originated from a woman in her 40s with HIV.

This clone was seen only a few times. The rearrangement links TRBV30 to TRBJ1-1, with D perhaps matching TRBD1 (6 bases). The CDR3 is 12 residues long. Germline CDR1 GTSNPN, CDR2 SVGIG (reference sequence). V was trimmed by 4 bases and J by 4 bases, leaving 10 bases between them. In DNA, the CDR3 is TGTGCCTGGATGGGGGGGGCCACTGAAGCTTTCTTT. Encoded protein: CAWMGGATEAFF. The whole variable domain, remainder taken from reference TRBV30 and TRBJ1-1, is SQTIHQWPATLVQPVGSPLSLECTVEGTSNPNLYWYRQAAGRGLQLLFYSVGIGQISSEVPQNLSASRPQDRQFILSSKKLLLSDSGFYLCAWMGGATEAFFGQGTRLTVV.

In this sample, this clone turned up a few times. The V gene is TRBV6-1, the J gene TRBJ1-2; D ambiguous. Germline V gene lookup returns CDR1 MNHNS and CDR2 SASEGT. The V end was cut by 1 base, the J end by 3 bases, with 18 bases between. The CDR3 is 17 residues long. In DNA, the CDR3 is TGTGCCAGCAGTGAAGGCGGCGGCGGAGGGTTCTACTATGGCTACACCTTC. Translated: CASSEGGGGGFYYGYTF.

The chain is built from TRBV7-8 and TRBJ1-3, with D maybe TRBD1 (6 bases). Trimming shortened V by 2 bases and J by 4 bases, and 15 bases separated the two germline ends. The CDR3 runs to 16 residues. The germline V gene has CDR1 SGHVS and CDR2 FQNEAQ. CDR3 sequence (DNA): TGTGCCAGCAGCTTATGGCCCACAGGGATCGGAAACACCATATATTTT. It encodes CASSLWPTGIGNTIYF.

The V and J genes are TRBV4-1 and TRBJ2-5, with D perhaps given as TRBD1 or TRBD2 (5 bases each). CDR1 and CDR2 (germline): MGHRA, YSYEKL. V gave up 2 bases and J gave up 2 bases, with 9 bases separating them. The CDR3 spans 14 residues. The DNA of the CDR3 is TGCGCCAGCAGCCAATGGGACGGTCAAGAGACCCAGTACTTC. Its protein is CASSQWDGQETQYF.

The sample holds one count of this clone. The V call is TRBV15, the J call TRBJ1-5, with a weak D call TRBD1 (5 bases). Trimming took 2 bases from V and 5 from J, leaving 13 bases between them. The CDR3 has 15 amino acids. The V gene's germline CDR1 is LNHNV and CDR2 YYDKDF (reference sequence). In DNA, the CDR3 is TGTGCCACCAGCAGAACCCCGGGCAGGGATCAGCCCCAGCATTTT. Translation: CATSRTPGRDQPQHF.

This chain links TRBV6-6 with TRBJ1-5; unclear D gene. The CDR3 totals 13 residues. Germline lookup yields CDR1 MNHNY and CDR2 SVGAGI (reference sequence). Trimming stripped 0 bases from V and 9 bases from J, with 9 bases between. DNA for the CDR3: TGTGCCAGCAGTTACTCTTCCGGGTCGCCCCAGCATTTT. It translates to CASSYSSGSPQHF.

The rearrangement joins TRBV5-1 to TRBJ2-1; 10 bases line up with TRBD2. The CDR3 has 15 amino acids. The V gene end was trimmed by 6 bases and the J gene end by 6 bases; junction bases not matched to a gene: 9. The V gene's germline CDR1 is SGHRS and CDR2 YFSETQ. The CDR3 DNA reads TGCGCCAGCAAAGCGGGGGGGCCTTTAATCAATGAGCAGTTCTTC. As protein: CASKAGGPLINEQFF.

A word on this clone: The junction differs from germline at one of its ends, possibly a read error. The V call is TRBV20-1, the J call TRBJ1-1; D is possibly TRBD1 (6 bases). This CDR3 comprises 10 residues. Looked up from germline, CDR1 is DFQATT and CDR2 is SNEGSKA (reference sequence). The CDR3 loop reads CSAGGGLPEF. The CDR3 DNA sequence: TGCAGTGCTGGGGGGGGCCTCCCGGAGTTT.

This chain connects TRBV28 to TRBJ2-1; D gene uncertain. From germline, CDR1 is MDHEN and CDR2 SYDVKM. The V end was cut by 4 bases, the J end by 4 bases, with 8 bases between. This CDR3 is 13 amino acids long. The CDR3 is CASSWTVYNEQFF. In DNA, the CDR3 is TGTGCCAGCAGTTGGACGGTGTACAATGAGCAGTTCTTC.

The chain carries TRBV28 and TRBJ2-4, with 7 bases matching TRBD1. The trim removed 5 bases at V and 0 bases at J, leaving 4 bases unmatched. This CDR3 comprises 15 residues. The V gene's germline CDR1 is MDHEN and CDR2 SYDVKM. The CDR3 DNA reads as TGTGCCAGCAGTGTCGGACAGGTAGCCAAAAACATTCAGTACTTC. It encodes CASSVGQVAKNIQYF.

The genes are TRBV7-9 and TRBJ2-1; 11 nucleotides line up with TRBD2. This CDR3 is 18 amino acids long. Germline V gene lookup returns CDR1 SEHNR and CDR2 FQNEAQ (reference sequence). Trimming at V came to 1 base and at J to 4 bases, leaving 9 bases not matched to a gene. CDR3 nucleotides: TGTGCCAGCAGCTTAGGTACTAGCGGGAGAATAACGTACAATGAGCAGTTCTTC. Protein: CASSLGTSGRITYNEQFF.

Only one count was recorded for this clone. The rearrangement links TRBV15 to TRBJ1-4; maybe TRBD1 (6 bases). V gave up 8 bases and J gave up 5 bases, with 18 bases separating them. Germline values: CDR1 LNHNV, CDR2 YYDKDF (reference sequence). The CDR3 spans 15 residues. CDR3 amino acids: CATGNEGGLNEKLFF. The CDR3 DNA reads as TGTGCCACCGGAAATGAGGGGGGATTGAATGAAAAACTGTTTTTT.

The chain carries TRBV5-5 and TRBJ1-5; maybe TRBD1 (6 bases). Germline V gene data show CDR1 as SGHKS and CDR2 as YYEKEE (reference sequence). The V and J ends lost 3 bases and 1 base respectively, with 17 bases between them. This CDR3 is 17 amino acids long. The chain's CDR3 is CASSWGPFGASNQPQHF. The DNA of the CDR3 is TGTGCCAGCAGCTGGGGGCCTTTTGGGGCGAGCAATCAGCCCCAGCATTTT.

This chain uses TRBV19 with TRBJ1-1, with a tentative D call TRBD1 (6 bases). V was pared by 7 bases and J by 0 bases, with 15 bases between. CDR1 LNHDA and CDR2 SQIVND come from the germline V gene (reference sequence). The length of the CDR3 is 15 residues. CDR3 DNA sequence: TGTGCCAGTACCGCGGACAGAGCAATGAACACTGAAGCTTTCTTT. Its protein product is CASTADRAMNTEAFF.

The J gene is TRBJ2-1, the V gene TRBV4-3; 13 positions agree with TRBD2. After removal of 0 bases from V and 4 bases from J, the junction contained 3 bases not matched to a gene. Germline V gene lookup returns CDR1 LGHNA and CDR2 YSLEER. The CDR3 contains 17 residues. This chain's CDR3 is CASSQDRTSGGYNEQFF. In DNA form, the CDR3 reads TGCGCCAGCAGCCAAGATAGGACTAGCGGGGGTTACAATGAGCAGTTCTTC.

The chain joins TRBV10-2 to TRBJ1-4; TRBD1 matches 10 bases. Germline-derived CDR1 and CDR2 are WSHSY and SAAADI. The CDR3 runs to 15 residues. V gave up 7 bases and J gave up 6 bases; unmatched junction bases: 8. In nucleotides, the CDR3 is TGCGCCAGCAATCGGGACAGGGGCGATCATGAAAAACTGTTTTTT. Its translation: CASNRDRGDHEKLFF.

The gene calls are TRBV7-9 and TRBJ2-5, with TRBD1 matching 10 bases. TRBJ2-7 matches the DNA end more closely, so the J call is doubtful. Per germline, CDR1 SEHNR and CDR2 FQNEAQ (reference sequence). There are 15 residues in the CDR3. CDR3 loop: CASSSPGQGLHEQYF. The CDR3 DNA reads TGTGCCAGCAGCTCGCCGGGACAGGGGCTCCACGAGCAGTACTTC.

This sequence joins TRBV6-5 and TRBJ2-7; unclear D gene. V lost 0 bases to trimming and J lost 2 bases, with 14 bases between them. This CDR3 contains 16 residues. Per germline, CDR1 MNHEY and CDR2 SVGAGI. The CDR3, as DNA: TGTGCCAGCAGTTACTCGATTTTCGAAAATGCCTACGAGCAGTACTTC. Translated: CASSYSIFENAYEQYF.

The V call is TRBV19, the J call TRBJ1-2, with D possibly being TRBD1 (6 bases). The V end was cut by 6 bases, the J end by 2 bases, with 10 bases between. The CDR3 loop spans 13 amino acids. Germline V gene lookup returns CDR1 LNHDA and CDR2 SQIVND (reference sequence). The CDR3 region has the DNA TGTGCCAGTAGGACCGGACAGAACTATGGCTACACCTTC. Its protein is CASRTGQNYGYTF.

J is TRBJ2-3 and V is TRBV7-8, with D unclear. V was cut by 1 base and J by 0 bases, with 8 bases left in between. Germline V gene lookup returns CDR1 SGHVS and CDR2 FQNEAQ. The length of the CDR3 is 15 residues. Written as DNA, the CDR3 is TGTGCCAGCAGCTTAGTTACACAGAGCACAGATACGCAGTATTTT. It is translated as CASSLVTQSTDTQYF.

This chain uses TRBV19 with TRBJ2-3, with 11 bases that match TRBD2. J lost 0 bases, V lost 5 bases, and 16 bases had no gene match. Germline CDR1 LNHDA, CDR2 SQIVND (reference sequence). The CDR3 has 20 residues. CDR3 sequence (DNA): TGTGCCAGTAGTTCCCGTACCGGGACTAGCGGAGCCTCTAGCACAGATACGCAGTATTTT. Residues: CASSSRTGTSGASSTDTQYF. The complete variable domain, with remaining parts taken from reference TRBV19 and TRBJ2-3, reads DGGITQSPKYLFRKEGQNVTLSCEQNLNHDAMYWYRQDPGQGLRLIYYSQIVNDFQKGDIAEGYSVSREKKESFPLTVTSAQKNPTAFYLCASSSRTGTSGASSTDTQYFGPGTRLTVL.

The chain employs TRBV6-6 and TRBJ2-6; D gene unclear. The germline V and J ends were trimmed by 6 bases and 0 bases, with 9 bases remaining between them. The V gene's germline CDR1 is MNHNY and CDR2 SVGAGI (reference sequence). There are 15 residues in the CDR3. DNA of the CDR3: TGTGCCAGCAGGTCGGATGACTCTGGGGCCAACGTCCTGACTTTC. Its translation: CASRSDDSGANVLTF.

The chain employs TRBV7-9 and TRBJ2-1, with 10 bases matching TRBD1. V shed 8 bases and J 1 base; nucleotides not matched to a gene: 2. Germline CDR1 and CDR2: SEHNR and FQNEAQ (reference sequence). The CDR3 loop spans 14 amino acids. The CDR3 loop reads CASGTGVSYNEQFF. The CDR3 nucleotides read TGTGCCAGCGGGACAGGGGTTTCCTACAATGAGCAGTTCTTC.

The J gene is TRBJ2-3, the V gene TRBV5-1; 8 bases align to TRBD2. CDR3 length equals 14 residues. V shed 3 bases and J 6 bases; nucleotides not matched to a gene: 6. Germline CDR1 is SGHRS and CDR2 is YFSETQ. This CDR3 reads CASSWAGGPDTQYF. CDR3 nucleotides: TGCGCCAGCAGCTGGGCGGGAGGTCCGGATACGCAGTATTTT.